This T cell receptor beta chain originates from a study of blood T cell repertoires in COVID-19. The overall study: The study drew acute and convalescent COVID-19 samples from the United States, Italy and Spain.

Study processing details: Reference gene primer amplification gave estimated nucleated cell counts. Sequencing used immunoSEQ multiplex PCR; TCRdb keeps in-frame clones, though not all of them. V, J and clone size are taken as reported in that table, and D and trimming were inferred from the DNA itself. Here the sample spans about 94,000 clones, about 86% being singletons. This CDR3 has 15 amino acids. The genes are TRBV21-1 and TRBJ1-2; the listed D gene, TRBD1, was not tested against the DNA. TRBV21-1 is designated a pseudogene. Sequencing used peripheral blood. The sequence was obtained from a man between 60 and 75 years old with acute or convalescent COVID-19. This chain's CDR3 is CASSKSVAGVRGYTF. The DNA of the CDR3 is TGTGCCAGCAGCAAAAGTGTGGCAGGGGTCCGTGGCTACACCTTC.